The entry below gives a single TCR beta chain sequence along with its context. The target of this receptor is not known. Base qualities are not at hand, and no much larger clone is one base apart. Genomic DNA was isolated from the sorted cells so that the TCRbeta CDR3 region could be sequenced. The immunoSEQ Assay was used to sequence the TCRbeta CDR3 regions. TCRdb holds this immuneACCESS table with in-frame rearrangements only. Some clones are missing; in checked studies, unresolved V genes explain under half, and the rest has no known cause. This sample lists about 100,000 clones; less than 95% were detected once. The top ten hold approximately 0.58% of the sample. The data belong to a study of OX40 agonist ivuxolimab in advanced cancers. Study-wide context: Ivuxolimab, which targeted the costimulatory receptor OX40 (CD134), was an agonistic, fully human IgG2 monoclonal antibody. The monotherapy dose-escalation portion (N ≈ 57 patients) of the phase I ivuxolimab trial is reported in the paper. Patients were allowed to have had prior anti-PD-1, anti-PD-L1 or anti-CTLA-4 therapy, and approximately 40% of the dose-escalation patients had previously received checkpoint inhibitors. The purpose of peripheral TCRbeta sequencing was to test whether ivuxolimab changed TCR sequence diversity and led to clonal T-cell expansion. Partial responses were achieved by three dose-escalation patients, of whom one had hepatocellular carcinoma and two had cutaneous melanoma. Of the roughly 52 dose-escalation patients, hepatocellular carcinoma was present in approximately 20, melanoma in roughly 15, renal cell carcinoma in 9 and head and neck cancer in 9. In the dose-escalation cohort, 75% to 85% of patients were male, and the mean age was roughly 60 years with a range of about 20 to 90. Intravenous ivuxolimab was administered to patients every 2 weeks at six dose levels: 0.01, 0.1, 0.3, 1.5, 3 and 10 mg/kg. The paper as a whole reports these results and caveats: In partial responders in the 0.1-3.0 mg/kg groups, normalized peripheral clonal expansion was found to be among the lowest, especially among CD8+ T cells. Low levels of normalized T-cell clonal expansion were also seen in some patients who did not respond. After ivuxolimab, more expanded clones were found on average in CD8+ T cells than in CD4+ T cells. Antigen specificity was not determined for the clonally expanded peripheral T cells. At doses of 0.1 to 3.0 mg/kg, clonal expansion of both CD4+ and CD8+ blood T cells was observed from baseline to week 6.

Measured from the cysteine to the phenylalanine, the CDR3 is 13 residues long. Of the read, only the CDR3 DNA is kept; its 39 bases are in frame from base 1. As encoded in the germline V gene, CDR1 is SGHDT while CDR2 is YYEEEE. The V and J ends are trimmed by 0 bases and 4 bases, leaving 8 bases between them. Patients with a history of autoimmune disease or receiving systemic immunosuppression were excluded from the trial. Peripheral blood for TCR sequencing was collected from all dose cohorts at baseline, on cycle 4 day 1, and on cycle 7 day 1. Samples were obtained from an open-label, multicenter, first-in-human phase I dose-escalation trial of ivuxolimab. Adults with locally advanced or metastatic head and neck squamous cell, hepatocellular, melanoma or renal cell carcinoma were enrolled in the trial. CD4+ and CD8+ T cells were sorted separately from peripheral blood before TCR sequencing.

The chain is assembled from TRBV5-6 and TRBJ2-7, with no confident D gene call. The sample consisted of CD4+ or CD8+ T cells sorted from blood, taken in a trial of the OX40 agonist ivuxolimab. The sequence derives from an adult with an advanced solid tumor such as melanoma, head and neck, liver or kidney cancer. For the CDR3, the sequence is CASSLGGKYEQYF. The DNA sequence reads TGTGCCAGCAGCTTGGGTGGGAAGTACGAGCAGTACTTC.